This passage covers 3 T cell receptor beta chains from one sample sequenced in a study of T cells in localized non-small cell lung cancer. Libraries were prepared by immunoSEQ multiplex PCR; TCRdb keeps only in-frame clonotypes and omits some of them. The sample comprises some 80,000 clones, roughly four fifths of which are singletons, and over 2.5% rests with the top ten. Source: peripheral blood, taken before any cancer treatment. Every receptor here comes from a man aged 40 to 75 with stage I lung adenocarcinoma.

This clone was found once. V usage is TRBV6-5 and J usage is TRBJ1-3, with no clear D. V was pared by 8 bases and J by 4 bases, with 3 bases between. Germline CDR1 and CDR2: MNHEY and SVGAGI. This CDR3 region has 10 residues. CDR3 nucleotide sequence: TGTGCCAGCCACGGAAACACCATATATTTT. Its translation is CASHGNTIYF.

This clone has just a few counts. V usage is TRBV6-6 and J usage is TRBJ2-5; D is undetermined. Germline CDR1 is MNHNY and CDR2 is SVGAGI (reference sequence). The CDR3 is made up of 14 amino acids. V lost 5 bases to trimming and J lost 0 bases, with 10 bases between them. In DNA form, the CDR3 reads TGTGCCAGCAGTCCAGTTAGTTACCAAGAGACCCAGTACTTC. Residues: CASSPVSYQETQYF.

This clone was counted between two and nine times. This chain links TRBV19 with TRBJ2-2; unclear D gene. CDR3 size: 14 residues. Germline V CDR1 and CDR2: LNHDA, SQIVND (reference sequence). V was pared by 1 base and J by 8 bases, with 11 bases between. The DNA of the CDR3 is TGTGCCAGTAGTATAGCTAGTAACCAGGGGGAGCTGTTTTTT. This encodes CASSIASNQGELFF.